This entry lists 9 T cell receptor beta chains sequenced from one sample in a study of T cells after posttransplantation cyclophosphamide. A marrow graft followed busulfan-fludarabine conditioning, with cyclophosphamide on days +3 and +4. Clones were read by immunoSEQ multiplex PCR, and TCRdb kept only the in-frame ones, dropping some. Found here are under 6,000 clones, approximately 79% of them singletons; the top ten hold 18%. The sample was PBMCs, taken 86 days after allogeneic stem cell transplant with posttransplant cyclophosphamide. The source of these receptors is a male patient in his fifties who received an allogeneic stem cell transplant from an unrelated donor, was CMV-positive, and had acute GVHD only. Certain T cells may be donor cells from the graft.

The chain has TRBV28 and TRBJ2-1; the D gene is possibly TRBD2 (5 bases). V lost 6 bases and J lost 10, with 10 bases in between. Germline assignment: CDR1 MDHEN and CDR2 SYDVKM. The CDR3 has 11 amino acids. The CDR3 DNA reads as TGTGCCAGCAGGGACTTTTTAGAGCAGTTCTTC. Its protein product is CASRDFLEQFF.

The rearrangement uses TRBV9 and TRBJ2-1; 7 bases line up with TRBD2. Germline CDR1 SGDLS, CDR2 YYNGEE. With 3 bases clipped from V and 7 bases from J, the junction kept 7 bases outside the gene matches. The CDR3 contains 14 residues. DNA of the CDR3: TGTGCCAGCAGCGCGGGACTATCCGGGAATGAGCAGTTCTTC. Translating gives CASSAGLSGNEQFF.

The CDR3 protein is CASTIPQGAHDGYTF. DNA of the CDR3: TGTGCCAGCACCATTCCCCAGGGGGCTCATGATGGCTACACCTTC. V usage is TRBV5-6 and J usage is TRBJ1-2; 8 nucleotides align to TRBD1. V shed 6 bases and J 6 bases; nucleotides not matched to a gene: 13. Germline-derived CDR1 and CDR2 are SGHDT and YYEEEE. This CDR3 is built from 15 residues.

This rearrangement joins TRBV7-8 to TRBJ1-3, with 9 bases that match TRBD1. Trimming at V came to 5 bases and at J to 0 bases, leaving 11 bases not matched to a gene. This CDR3 has 18 amino acids. Germline CDR1 reads SGHVS; CDR2 reads FQNEAQ. CDR3 sequence (DNA): TGTGCCAGCAGCGATCCCGGGACAGGGATTCGCTCTGGAAACACCATATATTTT. As protein: CASSDPGTGIRSGNTIYF.

The genes are TRBV28 and TRBJ2-3, with TRBD1 identical over 7 bases. This CDR3 has 18 residues. Germline V gene lookup returns CDR1 MDHEN and CDR2 SYDVKM. Trimming cost V 2 bases and J 0 bases; bases outside gene matches: 11. This CDR3 is CASSLDSRTGVSTDTQYF. In nucleotides, the CDR3 is TGTGCCAGCAGTTTAGATTCCCGGACAGGAGTTAGCACAGATACGCAGTATTTT.

The CDR3 DNA follows: TGTGCCAGCAGTTATACCGGGACAGCTGAAGCTTTCTTT. It translates to CASSYTGTAEAFF. The rearrangement joins TRBV6-6 to TRBJ1-1; 7 bases align to TRBD1. CDR1 is MNHNY and CDR2 is SVGAGI in the germline V gene (reference sequence). The CDR3 is 13 residues long. V was clipped by 3 bases and J by 6 bases; unmatched bases: 4.

CDR3 coding DNA: TGCGCCAGCAGCTTGGTATTCGGGACAGGGGCAGATACGCAGTATTTT. It encodes CASSLVFGTGADTQYF. The J gene is TRBJ2-3, the V gene TRBV5-1, with TRBD1 identical over 10 bases. J gave up 4 bases and V 0 bases, and 5 bases lay outside the gene matches. This CDR3 is 16 amino acids long. Germline assignment: CDR1 SGHRS and CDR2 YFSETQ.

The chain joins TRBV7-2 to TRBJ2-1; the D gene is possibly TRBD2 (6 bases). The ends were cut back, 3 bases at V and 12 bases at J, with 9 bases in the middle. Germline V gene sequence: CDR1 SGHTA, CDR2 FQGNSA. The CDR3 contains 11 residues. DNA of the CDR3: TGTGCCAGCAGCTTTGGGACTCTGCAGTTCTTC. Its protein is CASSFGTLQFF. The full variable domain, rest sourced from reference TRBV7-2 and TRBJ2-1, is GAGVSQSPSNKVTEKGKDVELRCDPISGHTALYWYRQSLGQGLEFLIYFQGNSAPDKSGLPSDRFSAERTGGSVSTLTIQRTQQEDSAVYLCASSFGTLQFFGPGTRLTVL.

This clone was recorded once. V gene TRBV15 combines with J gene TRBJ1-2; D perhaps matches TRBD1 (5 bases). The CDR3 contains 14 residues. V lost 3 bases, J lost 7 bases, and 15 bases lay in between. CDR1 and CDR2 from the germline V gene are LNHNV and YYDKDF (reference sequence). In nucleotides, the CDR3 is TGTGCCACCAGCAGCCTACCGGGGGGGGGTGGCTACACCTTC. Its protein product is CATSSLPGGGGYTF.